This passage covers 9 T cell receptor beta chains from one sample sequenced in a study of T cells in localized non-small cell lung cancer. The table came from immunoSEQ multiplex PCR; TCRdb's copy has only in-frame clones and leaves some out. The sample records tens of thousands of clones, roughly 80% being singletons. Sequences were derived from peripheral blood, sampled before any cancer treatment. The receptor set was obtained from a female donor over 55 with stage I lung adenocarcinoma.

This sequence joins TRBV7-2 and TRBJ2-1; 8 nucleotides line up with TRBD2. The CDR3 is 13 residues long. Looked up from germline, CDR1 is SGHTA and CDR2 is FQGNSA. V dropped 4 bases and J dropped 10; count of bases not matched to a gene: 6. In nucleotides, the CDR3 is TGTGCCAGCAGCTATGGACTAGCAAGCGAGCAGTTCTTC. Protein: CASSYGLASEQFF. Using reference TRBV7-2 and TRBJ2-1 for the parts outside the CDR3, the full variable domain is GAGVSQSPSNKVTEKGKDVELRCDPISGHTALYWYRQSLGQGLEFLIYFQGNSAPDKSGLPSDRFSAERTGGSVSTLTIQRTQQEDSAVYLCASSYGLASEQFFGPGTRLTVL.

CDR3 in amino acids: CASRGLYGSYEQYF. The CDR3 DNA follows: TGTGCCAGCCGCGGCCTGTATGGCTCCTACGAGCAGTACTTC. This rearrangement joins TRBV27 to TRBJ2-5; unclear D gene. The J call is doubtful: the DNA matches TRBJ2-7 better. CDR1 is MNHEY, CDR2 SMNVEV, per germline (reference sequence). The CDR3 sequence is 14 residues long.

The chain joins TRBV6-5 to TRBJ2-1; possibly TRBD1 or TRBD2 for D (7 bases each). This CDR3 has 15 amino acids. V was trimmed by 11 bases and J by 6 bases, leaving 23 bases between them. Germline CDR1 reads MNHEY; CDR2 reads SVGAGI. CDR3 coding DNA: TGTGCCGCAAGGGGAGGGGGCCAGGGAAGCAATGAGCAGTTCTTC. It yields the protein CAARGGGQGSNEQFF.

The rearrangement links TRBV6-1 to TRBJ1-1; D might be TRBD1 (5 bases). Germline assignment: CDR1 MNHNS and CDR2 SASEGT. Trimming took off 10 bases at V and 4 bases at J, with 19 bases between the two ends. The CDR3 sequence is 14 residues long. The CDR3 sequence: CATSRVRESTEAFF. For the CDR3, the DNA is TGTGCCACCTCCAGGGTTAGGGAGAGCACTGAAGCTTTCTTT.

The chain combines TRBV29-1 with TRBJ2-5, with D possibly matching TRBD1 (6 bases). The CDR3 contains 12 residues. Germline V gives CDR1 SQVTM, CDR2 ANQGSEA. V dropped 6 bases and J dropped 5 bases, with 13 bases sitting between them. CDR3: CSVKQGWETQYF. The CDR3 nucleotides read TGCAGCGTGAAACAGGGTTGGGAGACCCAGTACTTC.

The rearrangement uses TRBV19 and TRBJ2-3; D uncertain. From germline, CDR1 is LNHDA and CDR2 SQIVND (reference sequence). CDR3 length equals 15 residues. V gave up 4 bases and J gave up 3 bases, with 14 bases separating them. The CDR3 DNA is TGTGCCAGTAGTAACGAGCTAGATGATACAGATACGCAGTATTTT. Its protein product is CASSNELDDTDTQYF.

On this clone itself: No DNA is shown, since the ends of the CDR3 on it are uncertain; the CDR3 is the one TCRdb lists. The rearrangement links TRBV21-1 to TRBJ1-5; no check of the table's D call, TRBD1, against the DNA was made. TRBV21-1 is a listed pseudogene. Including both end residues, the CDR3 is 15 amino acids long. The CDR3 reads CASSKVGQGNQPQHF.

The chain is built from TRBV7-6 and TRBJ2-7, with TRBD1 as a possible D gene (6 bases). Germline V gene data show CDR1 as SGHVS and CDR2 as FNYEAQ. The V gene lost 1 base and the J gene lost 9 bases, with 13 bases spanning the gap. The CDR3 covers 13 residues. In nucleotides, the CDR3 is TGTGCCAGCAGCTTAGTGTCAGGGGATAGGCAGTACTTC. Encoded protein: CASSLVSGDRQYF.

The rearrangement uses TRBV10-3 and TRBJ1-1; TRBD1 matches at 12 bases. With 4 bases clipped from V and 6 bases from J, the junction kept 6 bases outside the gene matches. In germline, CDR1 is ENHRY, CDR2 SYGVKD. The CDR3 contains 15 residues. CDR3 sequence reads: CAISGGQGAVAEAFF. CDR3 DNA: TGTGCCATCAGTGGGGGACAGGGGGCCGTGGCTGAAGCTTTCTTT.